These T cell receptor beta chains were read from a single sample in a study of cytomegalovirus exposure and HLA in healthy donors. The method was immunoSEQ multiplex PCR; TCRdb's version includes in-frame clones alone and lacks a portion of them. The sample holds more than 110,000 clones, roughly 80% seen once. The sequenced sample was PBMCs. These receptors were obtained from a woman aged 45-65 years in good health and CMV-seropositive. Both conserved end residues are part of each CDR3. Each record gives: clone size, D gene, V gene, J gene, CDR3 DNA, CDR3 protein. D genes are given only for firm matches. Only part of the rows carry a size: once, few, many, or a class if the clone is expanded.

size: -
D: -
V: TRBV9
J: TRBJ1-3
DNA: TGTGCCAGCAGCCGGTTGTCTGGAAACACCATATATTTT
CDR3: CASSRLSGNTIYF

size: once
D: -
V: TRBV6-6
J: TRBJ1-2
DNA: TGTGCCAGCAGGCTTCGGTCGGCGGATGGCTACACCTTC
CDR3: CASRLRSADGYTF

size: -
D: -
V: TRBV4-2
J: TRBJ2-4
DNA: TGTGCCAGCAGCCCAAAGGTTAAGGCTGGGGAGAACATTCAGTACTTC
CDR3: CASSPKVKAGENIQYF

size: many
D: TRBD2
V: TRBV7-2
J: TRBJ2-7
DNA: TGTGCCAGCAGCCCGGGACTAGCGGGGGGGAACGAGCAGTACTTC
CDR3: CASSPGLAGGNEQYF

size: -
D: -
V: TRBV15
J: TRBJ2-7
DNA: TGTGCCACCAGCAGAGGGTACGGGGATAAAACCTACGAGCAGTACTTC
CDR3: CATSRGYGDKTYEQYF

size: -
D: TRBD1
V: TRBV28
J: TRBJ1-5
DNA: TGTGCCAGCAGTCACAGGGGGGTGAGTCAGCCCCAGCATTTT
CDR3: CASSHRGVSQPQHF

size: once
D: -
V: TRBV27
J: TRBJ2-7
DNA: TGTGCCAGCAGTATAGATGCCGACGAGCAGTACTTC
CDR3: CASSIDADEQYF

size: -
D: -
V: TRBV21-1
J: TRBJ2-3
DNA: TGTGCCAGCAGCCCCCACGGGGCCCCCGAATGGACTAGCGGGGGGGCCACAGATACGCAGTATTTT
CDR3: CASSPHGAPEWTSGGATDTQYF

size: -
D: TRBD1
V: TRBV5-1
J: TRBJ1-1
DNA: TGCGCCAGCAGCTTGGGACAGGGGTCGAACACTGAAGCTTTCTTT
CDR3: CASSLGQGSNTEAFF

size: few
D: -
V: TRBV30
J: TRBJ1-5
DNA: TGTGCCTGGAGTTTAGCAGGGGTTACTAGCAATCAGCCCCAGCATTTT
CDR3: CAWSLAGVTSNQPQHF

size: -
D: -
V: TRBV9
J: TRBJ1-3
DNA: TGTGCCAGCAGCCCCGAGGGGGTATCTGGAAACACCATATATTTT
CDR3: CASSPEGVSGNTIYF

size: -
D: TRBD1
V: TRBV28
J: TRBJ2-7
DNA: TGTGCCAGCAGTTTGACAGGGTACGGTTACGAGCAGTACTTC
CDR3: CASSLTGYGYEQYF

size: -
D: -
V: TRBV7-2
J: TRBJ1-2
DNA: TGTGCCAGCACCGAGGCCGGGTCTTTAGGCTACACCTTC
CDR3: CASTEAGSLGYTF

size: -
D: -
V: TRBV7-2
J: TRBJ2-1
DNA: TGTGCCAGCAGCTTAGTGGACTCCAAGTCTTGGGATGAGCAGTTCTTC
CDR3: CASSLVDSKSWDEQFF

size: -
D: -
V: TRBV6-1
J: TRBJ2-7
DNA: TGTGCCAGCAGTACGGGTAGGGACTCCCCACGCGAGTTATACTTC
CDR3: CASSTGRDSPRELYF

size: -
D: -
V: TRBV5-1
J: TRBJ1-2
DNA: TGCGCCAGCAGCAATTTAGGGCGCGGGGGAGAGGTCTATGGCTACACCTTC
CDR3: CASSNLGRGGEVYGYTF

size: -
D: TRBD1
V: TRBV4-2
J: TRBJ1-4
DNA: TGTGCCAGCAGCCAACGACAGGGGCCCGCAACTAATGAAAAACTGTTTTTT
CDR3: CASSQRQGPATNEKLFF

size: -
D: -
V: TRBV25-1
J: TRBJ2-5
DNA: TGTGCCAGCGGCCCCGCGGCGCGGGCCCAAGAGACCCAGTACTTC
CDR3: CASGPAARAQETQYF

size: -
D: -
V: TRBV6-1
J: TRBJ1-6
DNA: TGTGCCAGTAGCCGGGGGACGGAGTCACCCCTCCACTTT
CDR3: CASSRGTESPLHF

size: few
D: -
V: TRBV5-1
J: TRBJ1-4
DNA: TGCGCCAGCAGCAGTCAACCGCGGGGATCCAATGAAAAACTGTTTTTT
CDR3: CASSSQPRGSNEKLFF

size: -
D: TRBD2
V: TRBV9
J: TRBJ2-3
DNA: TGTGCCAGCAGCGTAAGCGGGGCCACAGATACGCAGTATTTT
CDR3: CASSVSGATDTQYF

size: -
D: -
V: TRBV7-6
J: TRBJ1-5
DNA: TGTGCCAGCAGCTTAGAAAGAGGGTCCCAGCATTTT
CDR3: CASSLERGSQHF

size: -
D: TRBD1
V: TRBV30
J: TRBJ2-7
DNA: TGTGCCTGGAGGGGGGGACAGGGGACCTACGAGCAGTACTTC
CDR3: CAWRGGQGTYEQYF